This TCR beta chain appears in the sequencing data of a study of Ad26.COV2.S vaccination and SARS-CoV-2 variants. Overall study results and limits: Placebo recipients and vaccine recipients were similar in non-spike TCR breadth.

Treatment specified: some 20 received Ad26.COV2.S at low or high dose, single or two shots; about 5 received placebo; per-sample allocation not given. After the first vaccine or placebo injection, samples were drawn on day 63. To note about this clone: Antigen specificity is unknown.

Repertoires were generated with immunoSEQ multiplex PCR, while TCRdb's copy carries only in-frame clones and drops some. Here the sample spans 350,000 to 500,000 clones, about 92% being singletons. V shed 6 bases and J shed 14 bases, with 15 bases lying between them. This CDR3 has 11 residues. This chain uses TRBV12-3 or TRBV12-4 with TRBJ2-3; D perhaps matches TRBD2 (5 bases). The TCR originated in a person aged 18-60 years who received the Ad26.COV2.S COVID-19 vaccine or a placebo. The specimen comprised peripheral blood, sampled in a trial of Ad26.COV2.S vaccine versus placebo. In nucleotides, the CDR3 is TGTGCCAGCAGCATCCGGGAAAAGGGGTATTTT. Amino acid sequence: CASSIREKGYF.